Sequencing of this T cell receptor (beta chain) was carried out in a study of blood T cell repertoires in COVID-19. This CDR3 has 14 amino acids. J gave up 6 bases and V 8 bases, and 10 bases lay outside the gene matches. The germline V gene encodes CDR1 SGHVS and CDR2 FQNEAQ. Sequencing used immunoSEQ multiplex PCR; TCRdb keeps in-frame clones, though not all of them. The sample lists some 130,000 clones, roughly 85% occurring once. This clone was seen once. The material sequenced was peripheral blood. This clonotype was sampled from a man older than 75 with acute or convalescent COVID-19. The chain employs TRBV7-8 and TRBJ2-1, with 7 nucleotides matching TRBD2. CDR3: CASRRLASSNEQFF. DNA for the CDR3: TGTGCCAGCCGTCGACTAGCTTCGTCCAATGAGCAGTTCTTC.